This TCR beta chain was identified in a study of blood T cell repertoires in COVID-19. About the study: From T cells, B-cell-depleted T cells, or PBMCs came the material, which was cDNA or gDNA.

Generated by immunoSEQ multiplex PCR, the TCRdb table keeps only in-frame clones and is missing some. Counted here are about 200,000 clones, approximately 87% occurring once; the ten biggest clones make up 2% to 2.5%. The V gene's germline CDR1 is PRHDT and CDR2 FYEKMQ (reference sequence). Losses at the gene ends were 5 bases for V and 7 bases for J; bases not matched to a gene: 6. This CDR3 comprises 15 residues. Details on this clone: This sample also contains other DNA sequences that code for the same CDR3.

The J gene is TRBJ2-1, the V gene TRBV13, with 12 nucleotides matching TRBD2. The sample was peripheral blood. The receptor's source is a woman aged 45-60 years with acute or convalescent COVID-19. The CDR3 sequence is CASSPTGLAGNEQFF. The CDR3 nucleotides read TGTGCCAGCAGCCCAACAGGACTAGCGGGAAATGAGCAGTTCTTC.